These 8 T cell receptor beta chains share one sample of origin, sequenced in a study of regulatory T cells in long-lasting Graves disease. For TCR beta, libraries came from iRepertoire HTBI primers and Arm-PCR of CDR3 regions. TCRdb re-called the multiplex PCR reads with MiXCR, one entry per CDR3 protein. The sample shows approximately 350,000 distinct CDR3 sequences, around 11% of them seen only once. Time point denoted: newly diagnosed GD, antithyroid drugs for less than 3 months. The TCR library was made from RNA that had been extracted from PBMCs in TRIzol. The same data also contributed to another study, on T cells in Graves' hyperthyroidism and ophthalmopathy.

The sequencing used peripheral blood mononuclear cells (PBMCs), collected at new diagnosis, from a patient treated with antithyroid drugs. The receptor source for this set is a woman aged 18-29 years with Graves disease.

Regarding this clonotype: A far larger clone is one nucleotide away, so this likely arose from a read error. V and J are TRBV11-2 and TRBJ1-1; TRBD1 is a possible D gene (5 bases). The germline V gene encodes CDR1 SGHAT and CDR2 FQNNGV. With 3 bases removed from V and 10 bases from J, the gap between germline ends came to 15 bases. The CDR3 totals 13 residues. CDR3 in DNA: TGTGCCAGCAGCTTGGTGAGGGGAGCTGGAGCTTTCTTT. Translation: CASSLVRGAGAFF.

With respect to this clonotype: A much larger clone differs by one base, so this may be a read error. The CDR3 spells CASGPLQGVYGYTF. CDR3 DNA sequence: TGTGCCAGCGGTCCTCTCCAGGGGGTCTATGGCTACACCTTC. The chain has TRBV6-1 and TRBJ1-2; 7 bases map to TRBD1. The length of the CDR3 is 14 residues. In germline, CDR1 is MNHNS, CDR2 SASEGT. V dropped 8 bases and J dropped 4; count of bases not matched to a gene: 10.

This clonotype occurred many times. This chain connects TRBV30 to TRBJ1-6; D perhaps matches TRBD1 (5 bases). Germline V gives CDR1 GTSNPN, CDR2 SVGIG (reference sequence). The CDR3 has 16 residues. Trimming shortened V by 1 base and J by 7 bases, and 17 bases separated the two germline ends. CDR3 sequence: CAWSAPGVGVNSPLHF. As DNA, the CDR3 is TGTGCCTGGAGTGCTCCGGGGGTGGGGGTAAATTCACCCCTCCACTTT. The full variable domain, completed using reference TRBV30 and TRBJ1-6, is SQTIHQWPATLVQPVGSPLSLECTVEGTSNPNLYWYRQAAGRGLQLLFYSVGIGQISSEVPQNLSASRPQDRQFILSSKKLLLSDSGFYLCAWSAPGVGVNSPLHFGNGTRLTVT.

This clonotype was detected many times. The rearrangement links TRBV7-8 to TRBJ2-7; D is perhaps TRBD1 (5 bases). The CDR3 loop spans 14 amino acids. V lost 6 bases to trimming and J lost 2 bases, with 14 bases between them. In germline, CDR1 is SGHVS, CDR2 FQNEAQ. The chain's CDR3 is CASRVNRPPYEQYF. As DNA, the CDR3 is TGTGCCAGCAGAGTTAACAGGCCACCCTACGAGCAGTACTTC.

This clonotype was counted only a few times. The chain uses TRBV20-1 and TRBJ2-3; 11 positions agree with TRBD2. The trim removed 5 bases at V and 2 bases at J, leaving 12 bases unmatched. Per germline, CDR1 DFQATT and CDR2 SNEGSKA (reference sequence). The CDR3 is 17 amino acids. The CDR3 protein is CSAESLAGGSTTDTQYF. Written as DNA, the CDR3 is TGCAGTGCTGAATCTCTAGCGGGAGGATCCACCACAGATACGCAGTATTTT.

This clonotype was picked up many times. The chain employs TRBV15 and TRBJ1-5; 10 bases agree with TRBD1. CDR3 length equals 17 residues. The ends lost 0 bases at V and 4 bases at J; junction bases unmatched: 6. Germline CDR1 reads LNHNV; CDR2 reads YYDKDF (reference sequence). The CDR3 DNA reads TGTGCCACCAGCAGAGATCGGGGGACAGGGGTAAATCAGCCCCAGCATTTT. Protein sequence: CATSRDRGTGVNQPQHF.

The CDR3: CATSSRPAVNYEQYF. The DNA for the CDR3 is TGTGCCACCTCCTCCCGACCGGCAGTTAACTACGAGCAGTACTTC. The chain links TRBV15 to TRBJ2-7; D is ambiguous. Between the trimmed V and J ends, which lost 8 bases and 3 bases, there was a span of 20 bases. The germline gives CDR1 LNHNV, CDR2 YYDKDF (reference sequence). CDR3 size: 15 residues.

This clonotype was seen more than once but under ten times. The chain employs TRBV7-9 and TRBJ2-2; D is unresolved. The CDR3 sequence is 14 residues long. V was cut by 1 base and J by 9 bases, with 12 bases left in between. CDR1 and CDR2 (germline): SEHNR, FQNEAQ (reference sequence). The DNA of the CDR3 is TGTGCCAGCAGCTTAGAAACAGCGAGTAGGGAGCTGTTTTTT. Protein: CASSLETASRELFF. Supplemented by reference TRBV7-9 and TRBJ2-2, the full variable domain reads DTGVSQNPRHKITKRGQNVTFRCDPISEHNRLYWYRQTLGQGPEFLTYFQNEAQLEKSRLLSDRFSAERPKGSFSTLEIQRTEQGDSAMYLCASSLETASRELFFGEGSRLTVL.